A selection of T cell receptor beta chains follows, all from one sample in a study of spatial heterogeneity in lung cancer. TCRdb ran MiXCR on the 5' RACE reads and lists one entry per CDR3 protein. Of 110,000 or so distinct CDR3 sequences in the sample, 10% to 13% were seen once. The sample consisted of PBMCs, taken at follow-up. All receptors come from a female donor with early-stage non-small cell lung cancer. The CDR3 runs from the conserved cysteine through the conserved F or W. Clone size is not always given. Where it is, it says once, few, many or a class for expanded clones.

v_call: TRBV7-6; cdr3_length: 16; clone_size: many; j_call: TRBJ2-1; cdr3_aa: CASSQSGTGGYNEQFF
v_call: TRBV19; cdr3_length: 15; clone_size: many; j_call: TRBJ1-5; cdr3_aa: CASSRHRDGNQPQHF
v_call: TRBV7-2; cdr3_length: 13; clone_size: many; j_call: TRBJ2-5; cdr3_aa: CASRPPPQETQYF
v_call: TRBV18; cdr3_length: 12; clone_size: .; j_call: TRBJ2-4; cdr3_aa: CASSQEKNIQYF
v_call: TRBV24-1; cdr3_length: 14; clone_size: .; j_call: TRBJ2-3; cdr3_aa: CATSNRARTDTQYF
v_call: TRBV18; cdr3_length: 13; clone_size: .; j_call: TRBJ2-5; cdr3_aa: CASSPVRQETQYF
v_call: TRBV7-9; cdr3_length: 15; clone_size: few; j_call: TRBJ1-2; cdr3_aa: CASSLWTVSNYGYTF
v_call: TRBV12-3/TRBV12-4; cdr3_length: 12; clone_size: few; j_call: TRBJ1-2; cdr3_aa: CASGYNGYGYTF
v_call: TRBV11-2; cdr3_length: 14; clone_size: .; j_call: TRBJ2-4; cdr3_aa: CASSLNTAKNIQYF
v_call: TRBV19; cdr3_length: 13; clone_size: .; j_call: TRBJ1-1; cdr3_aa: CASSIGGTDEAFF
v_call: TRBV18; cdr3_length: 17; clone_size: many; j_call: TRBJ1-3; cdr3_aa: CASSPGTGQHSGNTIYF
v_call: TRBV7-9; cdr3_length: 15; clone_size: .; j_call: TRBJ2-1; cdr3_aa: CASSLASLATNEQFF
v_call: TRBV11-3; cdr3_length: 17; clone_size: .; j_call: TRBJ2-7; cdr3_aa: CVSSLGTGGTPPYEQYF
v_call: TRBV11-3; cdr3_length: 12; clone_size: .; j_call: TRBJ2-2; cdr3_aa: CASSLAVGELFF
v_call: TRBV7-7; cdr3_length: 17; clone_size: few; j_call: TRBJ2-2; cdr3_aa: CASSLVAGTGGTGELFF
v_call: TRBV27; cdr3_length: 14; clone_size: .; j_call: TRBJ2-3; cdr3_aa: CASRDRGFPDTQYF
v_call: TRBV28; cdr3_length: 15; clone_size: .; j_call: TRBJ1-2; cdr3_aa: CASSLAAGGQGGYTF
v_call: TRBV11-2; cdr3_length: 17; clone_size: .; j_call: TRBJ2-3; cdr3_aa: CASSQIVGRAARDTQYF
v_call: TRBV5-6; cdr3_length: 15; clone_size: many; j_call: TRBJ2-2; cdr3_aa: CASSKTRLATGELFF